This passage covers 11 T cell receptor beta chains from one sample sequenced in a study of blood T cell repertoires in COVID-19. This table comes from immunoSEQ multiplex PCR, and its TCRdb copy is limited to in-frame clones, with some not included. The sample includes approximately 290,000 clones, 75% to 90% of them seen just once. Sequencing was carried out using peripheral blood. The source is a woman aged 55-70 years with acute or convalescent COVID-19.

This chain connects TRBV28 to TRBJ2-3, with a possible D match to TRBD2 (5 bases). The CDR3 sequence is 15 residues long. V dropped 2 bases and J dropped 0 bases, with 9 bases sitting between them. Germline loops: CDR1 MDHEN, CDR2 SYDVKM. The CDR3 region is CASSLAGPSTDTQYF. DNA for the CDR3: TGTGCCAGCAGTTTAGCGGGCCCTAGCACAGATACGCAGTATTTT.

V and J are TRBV18 and TRBJ1-2; unclear D gene. This CDR3 spans 16 amino acids. V was shortened by 2 bases and J by 0 bases, with 13 bases between the two germline ends. Germline-derived CDR1 and CDR2 are KGHSH and LQKENI. CDR3 coding DNA: TGTGCCAGCTCACCAAGGGAGGGCATCACTAACTATGGCTACACCTTC. Translated: CASSPREGITNYGYTF. Complete variable domain (other parts from reference TRBV18 and TRBJ1-2): NAGVMQNPRHLVRRRGQEARLRCSPMKGHSHVYWYRQLPEEGLKFMVYLQKENIIDESGMPKERFSAEFPKEGPSILRIQQVVRGDSAAYFCASSPREGITNYGYTFGSGTRLTVV.

V and J are TRBV4-3 and TRBJ1-4; the D gene is possibly TRBD1 (5 bases). Germline assignment: CDR1 LGHNA and CDR2 YSLEER. V lost 4 bases and J 5 bases, leaving 20 bases between the germline ends. The CDR3 contains 17 residues. The CDR3 bases are TGCGCCAGCAGCCCTAGAGGGGAGGGACGGATAAATGAAAAACTGTTTTTT. Translating it yields CASSPRGEGRINEKLFF.

The J gene is TRBJ1-2, the V gene TRBV4-3, with 7 bases matching TRBD1. Germline V lookup: CDR1 LGHNA, CDR2 YSLEER. The CDR3 sequence is 17 residues long. The junction had 12 bases not matched to a gene; V was cut back by 1 base and J by 4 bases. CDR3 nucleotide sequence: TGCGCCAGCAGCCAAGGTACGACAGGGACCCGGGGCTATGGCTACACCTTC. Protein sequence: CASSQGTTGTRGYGYTF.

This clone turned up a few times. In DNA, the CDR3 is TGCGCCAGCAGCTACGGGGGATCTGGCTATGGCTACACCTTC. This translates into CASSYGGSGYGYTF. V and J are TRBV5-1 and TRBJ1-2, with D maybe TRBD1 (5 bases). Germline CDR1 is SGHRS and CDR2 is YFSETQ. This CDR3 is 14 amino acids long. V was clipped by 3 bases and J by 4 bases, with 13 bases between them.

This chain links TRBV7-9 with TRBJ1-1; 9 nucleotides line up with TRBD1. The junction had 6 bases not matched to a gene; V was cut back by 9 bases and J by 7 bases. This CDR3 spans 12 amino acids. Germline V gene sequence: CDR1 SEHNR, CDR2 FQNEAQ (reference sequence). This CDR3 is CASTGGLLEAFF. CDR3 sequence (DNA): TGTGCCAGTACAGGGGGCCTACTTGAAGCTTTCTTT.

The chain joins TRBV15 to TRBJ1-6; 10 nucleotides agree with TRBD1. Trimming took 6 bases from V and 7 from J; bases not matched to a gene: 6. Germline V gene data show CDR1 as LNHNV and CDR2 as YYDKDF (reference sequence). The CDR3 covers 15 residues. The CDR3 sequence: CATRGTGAWNSPLHF. CDR3 coding DNA: TGTGCCACCAGGGGGACAGGGGCATGGAATTCACCCCTCCACTTT.

The V and J genes are TRBV28 and TRBJ1-4, with 12 bases matching TRBD1. V lost 6 bases to trimming and J lost 7 bases; unmatched junction nucleotides: 9. This CDR3 has 16 residues. CDR1 and CDR2 (germline): MDHEN, SYDVKM. DNA of the CDR3: TGTGCCAGCAGGGACGGGACAGGGGGCAAGGTTGAAAAACTGTTTTTT. Amino acid sequence: CASRDGTGGKVEKLFF.

A few counts support this clone. This rearrangement joins TRBV28 to TRBJ1-4, with 7 bases that match TRBD1. J lost 7 bases, V lost 6 bases, and 8 bases had no gene match. Germline assignment: CDR1 MDHEN and CDR2 SYDVKM. CDR3 size: 14 residues. CDR3 sequence (DNA): TGTGCCAGCAGCTCCGGGACAGTGGTTGAAAAACTGTTTTTT. The encoded protein is CASSSGTVVEKLFF.

This chain connects TRBV13 to TRBJ1-1; no clear D. Trimming took off 2 bases at V and 9 bases at J, with 10 bases between the two ends. This CDR3 contains 12 residues. Germline V gene sequence: CDR1 PRHDT, CDR2 FYEKMQ (reference sequence). The CDR3 here is CASSLYGRQAFF. The CDR3 bases are TGTGCCAGCAGCTTATACGGTCGCCAAGCTTTCTTT. Based on the CDR3 plus reference TRBV13 and TRBJ1-1, the full variable domain is AAGVIQSPRHLIKEKRETATLKCYPIPRHDTVYWYQQGPGQDPQFLISFYEKMQSDKGSIPDRFSAQQFSDYHSELNMSSLELGDSALYFCASSLYGRQAFFGQGTRLTVV.

With respect to this clone: At the DNA level, this CDR3 is encoded by other sequences in the same sample as well. V usage is TRBV27 and J usage is TRBJ1-6, with 11 positions matching TRBD1. J was trimmed by 10 bases and V by 4 bases; bases with no gene match: 3. This CDR3 spans 14 amino acids. Germline assignment: CDR1 MNHEY and CDR2 SMNVEV (reference sequence). CDR3 amino acids: CASSSGTGGSPLHF. CDR3 DNA: TGTGCCAGCAGTTCCGGGACAGGGGGATCACCCCTCCACTTT.